This T cell receptor (beta chain) was obtained from a study of T-cell reconstitution after alpha-beta-depleted transplantation in children. The CDR3 loop spans 13 amino acids. Germline V gene lookup returns CDR1 MGHRA and CDR2 YSYEKL. Deletions cut 0 bases from V and 7 bases from J, with 7 bases between. The study's findings and limits: Expanded clones from the graft, numbering several hundred, reportedly supplied alpha-beta T cells about two months after transplant. The origin of high day-60 TCRbeta diversity in some patients lay in surviving recipient T cells and thymic progenitors. T cells produced anew were the main source of T-cell counts and diversity one year after transplant.

In this sample, this clonotype turned up many times. Its antigen is not known. For TCRbeta, the library was prepared with unique molecular identifiers. TCRdb analysed the PCR reads with MiXCR anew, one entry per CDR3 protein. The sample contains approximately 650,000 distinct CDR3 sequences, around 13% of which appear only once. This chain connects TRBV4-1 to TRBJ2-4; D is ambiguous. Sequences were derived from PBMCs, sampled before TCRalphabeta/CD19-depleted stem cell transplant. The clonotype originates from a girl aged 2 to 10 with congenital amegakaryocytic thrombocytopenia, due to receive a stem cell transplant. The DNA of the CDR3 is TGCGCCAGCAGCCAAGACCCGGATAACATTCAGTACTTC. Encoded protein: CASSQDPDNIQYF.